This T cell receptor beta chain was identified in a study of blood T cells in healthy people across ages. Broader study findings: The fall in TCR beta diversity per million T cells was roughly linear with age.

On this clonotype itself: Its antigen is still unknown.

Primers used in a second PCR of roughly 6 to 11 cycles were a sample-barcoded 5' primer and a J-beta primer mix. TCRdb re-derived calls from the 5' RACE reads in MiXCR, one entry per CDR3 protein. The sample lists over 1.5 million distinct CDR3 sequences, around half occurring once. The sequencing input was blood. This clonotype was obtained from a woman aged 35 to 49 in good health.

The CDR3 region has the DNA TGTGCCAGCAGCTTAGTCGACAGGGGGAAGGAAGAGACCCAGTACTTC. Its protein is CASSLVDRGKEETQYF. The gene calls are TRBV7-2 and TRBJ2-5, with 9 bases aligning to TRBD1. The V and J ends lost 1 base and 3 bases, in that order; junction bases with no gene match: 6. CDR3 length: 16 residues. The germline V gene has CDR1 SGHTA and CDR2 FQGNSA.